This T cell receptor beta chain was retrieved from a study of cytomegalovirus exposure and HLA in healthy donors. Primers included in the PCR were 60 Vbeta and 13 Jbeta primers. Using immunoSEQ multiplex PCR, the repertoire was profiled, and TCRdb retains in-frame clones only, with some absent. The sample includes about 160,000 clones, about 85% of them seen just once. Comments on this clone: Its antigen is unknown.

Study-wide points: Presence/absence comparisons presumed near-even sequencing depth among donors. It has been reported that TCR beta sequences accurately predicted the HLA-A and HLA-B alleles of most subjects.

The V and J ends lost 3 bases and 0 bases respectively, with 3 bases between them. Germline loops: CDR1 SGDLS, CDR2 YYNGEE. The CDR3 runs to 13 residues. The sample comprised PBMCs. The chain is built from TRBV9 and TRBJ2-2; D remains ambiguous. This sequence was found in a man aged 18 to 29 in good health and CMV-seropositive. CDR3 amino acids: CASSAANTGELFF. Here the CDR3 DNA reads TGTGCCAGCAGCGCAGCGAACACCGGGGAGCTGTTTTTT.